This T cell receptor (beta chain) emerged from a study of cytomegalovirus exposure and HLA in healthy donors. Trimming took 5 bases from V and 2 from J, leaving 10 bases between them. Looked up from germline, CDR1 is MNHNY and CDR2 is SVGAGI (reference sequence). The length of the CDR3 is 13 residues. Primers for the PCR totalled 60 Vbeta and 13 Jbeta. Libraries were prepared by immunoSEQ multiplex PCR; TCRdb keeps only in-frame clonotypes and omits some of them. The sample yields under 150,000 clones, roughly 75% seen once. The TCR sequence derives from a man aged 40-50 years in good health and CMV-seropositive. Sequencing used PBMCs. The chain couples TRBV6-6 to TRBJ2-7, with a tentative D call TRBD1 (5 bases). The CDR3 sequence: CASSLDSTYEQYF. In DNA, the CDR3 is TGTGCCAGCAGTCTAGACAGCACCTACGAGCAGTACTTC.